This is a list of T cell receptor beta chains from one sample in a study of T cells in Graves' hyperthyroidism and ophthalmopathy. TCRdb called the multiplex PCR reads again in MiXCR, with one record for every CDR3 protein. The sample lists 450,000 to 650,000 distinct CDR3 sequences, 13% to 15% occurring once. Material: blood. The receptors derive from a woman between 18 and 29 years old with Graves' ophthalmopathy. Both conserved end residues are part of each CDR3. The order of the fields is J gene, V gene, CDR3 protein.

TRBJ2-1,TRBV2,CASSRGTGTSGPTSRYNEQFF
TRBJ2-7,TRBV4-3,CASSQAYAGAASYEQYF
TRBJ2-2,TRBV9,CASSLNLVGELFF
TRBJ2-1,TRBV5-5,CASSPGQEQFF
TRBJ1-1,TRBV12-3/TRBV12-4,CASSLRQGTITEAFF
TRBJ2-3,TRBV9,CASSHTWDTQYF
TRBJ2-1,TRBV7-2,CASSLLVLAGNEQFF
TRBJ2-2,TRBV20-1,CSAYRDSNTGELFF
TRBJ1-2,TRBV27,CASSFRDSDGYTF
TRBJ1-1,TRBV19,CASSIAGPNTEAFF
TRBJ1-2,TRBV28,CASSLLVKVVSTGYTF
TRBJ2-5,TRBV7-2,CASSSPGPKETQYF
TRBJ1-5,TRBV11-2,CASSLDRDPYSNQPQHF
TRBJ2-3,TRBV6-2/TRBV6-3,CASSILAGGPDTQYF
TRBJ2-7,TRBV6-5,CASSLDLGQGFYEQYF
TRBJ1-1,TRBV11-1,CASSALSSTGTGTNTEAFF
TRBJ1-2,TRBV3-1,CASSYSPQSSVFDYGYTF
TRBJ2-7,TRBV6-1,CASRRDRGRHEQYF
TRBJ1-3,TRBV12-3/TRBV12-4,CASSDTGSSGNTIYF
TRBJ2-7,TRBV6-1,CASSEAPPNRYAYEQYF
TRBJ2-3,TRBV13,CASSPRRTTDTQYF
TRBJ2-1,TRBV7-8,CASSSSGSAYNEQFF
TRBJ2-7,TRBV28,CASSSSDLYEQYF
TRBJ2-1,TRBV27,CASSLTSSGRALNEQFF
TRBJ1-2,TRBV13,CASSSRVEGGYGYTF
TRBJ2-1,TRBV27,CASSQTSEQFF
TRBJ2-1,TRBV2,CASSEARSSYNEQFF
TRBJ2-7,TRBV13,CASSRGGVGPQQYEQYF
TRBJ1-3,TRBV30,CAWSVRGQFSGNTIYF
TRBJ2-1,TRBV28,CASSDPTSGSYNEQFF
TRBJ2-7,TRBV29-1,CSVESPQGASYEQYF
TRBJ2-3,TRBV6-2/TRBV6-3,CASRGPGTSGTDTQYF
TRBJ1-1,TRBV6-1,CASSSRTGDTEAFF
TRBJ2-1,TRBV24-1,CATSPFPSGAHNEQFF
TRBJ1-5,TRBV29-1,CSVVTGAPNQPQHF
TRBJ2-7,TRBV4-3,CASSQGDGPYEQYF
TRBJ2-1,TRBV4-2,CASSQERRGGRDYNEQFF
TRBJ1-5,TRBV24-1,CATSDATVSSNQPQHF
TRBJ1-1,TRBV6-2/TRBV6-3,CASTDYYRNRNTEAFF
TRBJ2-5,TRBV7-2,CASSFPTSGRSPYF
TRBJ1-4,TRBV5-1,CASSLGHGIEKLFF
TRBJ1-1,TRBV5-1,CASSLDLRGRGTEALF
TRBJ2-4,TRBV7-2,CASSLQQGGNIQYF
TRBJ2-7,TRBV6-1,CASSAPGQGAYEQYF
TRBJ1-1,TRBV30,CAWSGVRPEAFF
TRBJ2-1,TRBV11-3,CASSFPGLGANEQFF
TRBJ1-2,TRBV11-2,CASSPRSLPTNYGYTF
TRBJ1-1,TRBV13,CASSAGPGGTEAFF
TRBJ2-7,TRBV20-1,CSATARGGNRYEQYF
TRBJ2-6,TRBV7-8,CASSFQKGASFLAGANVLTF
TRBJ1-5,TRBV25-1,CASSEWGRSNQPQHF
TRBJ1-6,TRBV14,CASSPRDRGNKNSPLHF
TRBJ2-1,TRBV29-1,CSVERAGVQPNEQFF
TRBJ1-2,TRBV12-5,CASGLVRGGYTF
TRBJ2-7,TRBV4-1,CASSQVTVPAYEQYF